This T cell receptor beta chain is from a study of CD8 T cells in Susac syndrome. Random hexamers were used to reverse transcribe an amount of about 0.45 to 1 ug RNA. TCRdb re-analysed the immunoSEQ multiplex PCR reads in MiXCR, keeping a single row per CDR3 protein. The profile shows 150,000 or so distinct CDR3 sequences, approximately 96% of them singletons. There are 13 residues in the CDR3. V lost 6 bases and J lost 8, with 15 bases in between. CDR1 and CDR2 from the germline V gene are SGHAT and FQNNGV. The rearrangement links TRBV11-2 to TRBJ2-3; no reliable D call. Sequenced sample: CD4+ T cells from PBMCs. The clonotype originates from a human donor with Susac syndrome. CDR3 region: CASRPSSSGTQYF. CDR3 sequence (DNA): TGTGCCAGCAGACCTTCTAGTTCTGGTACGCAGTATTTT.